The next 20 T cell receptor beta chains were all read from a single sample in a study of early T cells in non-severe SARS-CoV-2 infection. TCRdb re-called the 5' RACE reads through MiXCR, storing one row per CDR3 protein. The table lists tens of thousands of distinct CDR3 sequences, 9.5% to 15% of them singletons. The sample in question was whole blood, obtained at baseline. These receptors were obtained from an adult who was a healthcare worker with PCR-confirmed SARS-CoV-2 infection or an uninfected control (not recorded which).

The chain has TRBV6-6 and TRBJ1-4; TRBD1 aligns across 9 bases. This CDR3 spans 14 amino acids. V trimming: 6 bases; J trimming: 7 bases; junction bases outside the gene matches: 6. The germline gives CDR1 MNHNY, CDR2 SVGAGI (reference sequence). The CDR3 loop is CASRLQGAGEKLFF. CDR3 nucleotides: TGTGCCAGCAGATTACAGGGGGCTGGTGAAAAACTGTTTTTT.

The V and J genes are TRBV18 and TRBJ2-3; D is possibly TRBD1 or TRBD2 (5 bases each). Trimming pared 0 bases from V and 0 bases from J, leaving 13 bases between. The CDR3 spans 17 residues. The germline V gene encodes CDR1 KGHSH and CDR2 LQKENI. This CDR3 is CASSPPGRDPSTDTQYF. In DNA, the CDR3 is TGTGCCAGCTCACCACCGGGCCGGGACCCTAGCACAGATACGCAGTATTTT.

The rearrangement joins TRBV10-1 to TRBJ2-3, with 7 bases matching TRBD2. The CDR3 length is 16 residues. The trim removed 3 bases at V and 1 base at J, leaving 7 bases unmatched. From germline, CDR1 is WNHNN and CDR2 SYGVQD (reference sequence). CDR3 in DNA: TGCGCCAGCAGTGAAGCGGGACCTTCAGGCACAGATACGCAGTATTTT. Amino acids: CASSEAGPSGTDTQYF.

CDR3 amino acids: CASSHDLDYGYTF. For the CDR3, the DNA is TGTGCCAGCAGCCACGACCTAGACTATGGCTACACCTTC. The chain couples TRBV7-9 to TRBJ1-2; D is undetermined. V was clipped by 5 bases and J by 3 bases, with 10 bases between them. This CDR3 contains 13 residues. Germline V CDR1 and CDR2: SEHNR, FQNEAQ (reference sequence).

CDR3 amino acids: CASSQDQSIAGGATGELFF. CDR3 sequence (DNA): TGTGCCAGCAGCCAAGATCAGAGTATAGCGGGGGGAGCCACCGGGGAGCTGTTTTTT. This chain links TRBV3-2 with TRBJ2-2; TRBD2 is taken as the D call from the table, unchecked against the DNA. TRBV3-2 is given as a pseudogene. The CDR3 length is 19 residues.

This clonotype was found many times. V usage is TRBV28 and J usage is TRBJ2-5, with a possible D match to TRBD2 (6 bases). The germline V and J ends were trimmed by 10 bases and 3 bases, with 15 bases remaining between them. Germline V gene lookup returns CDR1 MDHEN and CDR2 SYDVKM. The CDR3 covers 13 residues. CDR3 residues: CATGDGNEETQYF. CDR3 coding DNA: TGTGCCACGGGGGACGGGAATGAAGAGACCCAGTACTTC.

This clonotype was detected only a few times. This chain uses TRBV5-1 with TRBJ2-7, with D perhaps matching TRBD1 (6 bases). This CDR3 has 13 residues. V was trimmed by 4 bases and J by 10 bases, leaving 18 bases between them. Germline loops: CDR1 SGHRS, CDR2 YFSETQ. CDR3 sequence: CASSPRDNRFQYF. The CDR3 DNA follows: TGCGCCAGCAGCCCACGGGACAACCGCTTCCAGTACTTC.

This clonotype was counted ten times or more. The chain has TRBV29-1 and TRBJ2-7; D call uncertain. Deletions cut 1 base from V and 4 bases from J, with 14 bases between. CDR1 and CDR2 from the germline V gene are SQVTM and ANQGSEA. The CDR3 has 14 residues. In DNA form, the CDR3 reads TGCAGCGTTGAAGGGAATAGAGGAAAATACGAGCAGTACTTC. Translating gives CSVEGNRGKYEQYF.

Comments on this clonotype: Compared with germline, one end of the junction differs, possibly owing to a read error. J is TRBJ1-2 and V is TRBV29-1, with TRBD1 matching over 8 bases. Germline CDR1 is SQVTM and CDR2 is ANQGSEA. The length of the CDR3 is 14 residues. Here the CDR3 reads CSVASTGVNFGYTF. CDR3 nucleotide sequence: TGCAGCGTAGCCTCGACAGGGGTTAACTTTGGCTACACCTTC. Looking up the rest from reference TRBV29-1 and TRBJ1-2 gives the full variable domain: SAVISQKPSRDICQRGTSLTIQCQVDSQVTMMFWYRQQPGQSLTLIATANQGSEATYESGFVIDKFPISRPNLTFSTLTVSNMSPEDSSIYLCSVASTGVNFGYTFGSGTRLTVV.

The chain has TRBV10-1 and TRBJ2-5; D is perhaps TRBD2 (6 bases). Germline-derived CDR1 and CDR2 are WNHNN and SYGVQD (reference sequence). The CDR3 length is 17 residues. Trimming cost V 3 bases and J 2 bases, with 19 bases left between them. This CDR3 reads CASSESRATSPQETQYF. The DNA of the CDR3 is TGCGCCAGCAGTGAATCCCGGGCCACTAGCCCGCAAGAGACCCAGTACTTC.

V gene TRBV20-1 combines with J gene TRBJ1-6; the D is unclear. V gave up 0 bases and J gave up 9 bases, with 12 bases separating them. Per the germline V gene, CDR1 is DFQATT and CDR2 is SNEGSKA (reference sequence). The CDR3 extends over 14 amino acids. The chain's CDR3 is CSARERGQVSPLHF. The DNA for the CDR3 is TGCAGTGCTAGAGAGCGAGGGCAGGTTTCACCCCTCCACTTT.

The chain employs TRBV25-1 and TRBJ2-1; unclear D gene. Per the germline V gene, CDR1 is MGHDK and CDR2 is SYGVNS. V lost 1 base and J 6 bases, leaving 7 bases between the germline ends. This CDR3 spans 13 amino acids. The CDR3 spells CASSESSGNEQFF. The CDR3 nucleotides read TGTGCCAGCAGTGAATCTTCGGGCAATGAGCAGTTCTTC.

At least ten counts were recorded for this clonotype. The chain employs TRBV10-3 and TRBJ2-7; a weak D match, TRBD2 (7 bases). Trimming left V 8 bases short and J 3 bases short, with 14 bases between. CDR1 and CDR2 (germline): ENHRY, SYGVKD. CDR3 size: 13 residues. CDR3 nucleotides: TGTGCCATCGCGGGGGCGGGGGACTACGAGCAGTACTTC. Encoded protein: CAIAGAGDYEQYF.

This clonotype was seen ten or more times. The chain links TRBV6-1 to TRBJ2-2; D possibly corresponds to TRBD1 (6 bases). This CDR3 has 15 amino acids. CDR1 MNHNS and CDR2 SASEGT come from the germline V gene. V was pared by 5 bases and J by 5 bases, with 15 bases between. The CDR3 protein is CASSQPRQGTGELFF. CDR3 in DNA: TGTGCCAGCAGTCAACCTCGCCAGGGGACCGGGGAGCTGTTTTTT.

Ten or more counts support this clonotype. CDR3 sequence (DNA): TGTGCCAGTAGTCGGTACCGGGAGATTAACTATGGCTACACCTTC. Translated, it gives CASSRYREINYGYTF. The chain joins TRBV19 to TRBJ1-2; D unclear. V lost 5 bases, J lost 1 base, and 14 bases lay in between. The CDR3 has 15 amino acids. From germline, CDR1 is LNHDA and CDR2 SQIVND (reference sequence).

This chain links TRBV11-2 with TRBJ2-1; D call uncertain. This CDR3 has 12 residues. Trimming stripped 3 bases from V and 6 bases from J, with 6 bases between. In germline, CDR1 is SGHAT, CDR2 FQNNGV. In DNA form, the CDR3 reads TGTGCCAGCAGCTTCACGGCCAATGAGCAGTTCTTC. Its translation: CASSFTANEQFF.

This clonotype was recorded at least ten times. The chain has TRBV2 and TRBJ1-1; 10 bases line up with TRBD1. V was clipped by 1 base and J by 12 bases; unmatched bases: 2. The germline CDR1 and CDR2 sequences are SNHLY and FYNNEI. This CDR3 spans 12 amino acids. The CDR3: CASSEGTGGSFF. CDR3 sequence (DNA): TGTGCCAGCAGTGAAGGGACAGGGGGTTCTTTCTTT.

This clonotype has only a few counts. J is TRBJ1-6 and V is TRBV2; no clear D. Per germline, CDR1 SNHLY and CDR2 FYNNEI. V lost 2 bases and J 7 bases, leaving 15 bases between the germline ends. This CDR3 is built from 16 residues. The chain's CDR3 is CASSESAGDWNSPLHF. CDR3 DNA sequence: TGTGCCAGCAGTGAATCCGCAGGTGACTGGAATTCACCCCTCCACTTT.

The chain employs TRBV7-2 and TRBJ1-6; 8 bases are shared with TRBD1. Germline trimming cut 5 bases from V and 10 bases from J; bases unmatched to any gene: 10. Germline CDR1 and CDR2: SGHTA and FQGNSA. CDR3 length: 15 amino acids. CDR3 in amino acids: CASSTTGGVGSPLHF. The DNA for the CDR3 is TGTGCCAGCAGCACAACAGGGGGAGTGGGGTCACCCCTCCACTTT.

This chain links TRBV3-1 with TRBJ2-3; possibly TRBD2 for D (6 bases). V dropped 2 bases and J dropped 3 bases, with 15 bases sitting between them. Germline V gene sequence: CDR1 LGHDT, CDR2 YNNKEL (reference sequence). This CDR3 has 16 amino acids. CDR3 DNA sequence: TGTGCCAGCAGCCAACGTTTCGGGGGTAGGACAGATACGCAGTATTTT. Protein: CASSQRFGGRTDTQYF.